This is a list of T cell receptor beta chains from one sample in a study of T cell clones after liver transplantation. The protocol was immunoSEQ multiplex PCR, while the TCRdb copy is restricted to in-frame clones and leaves out a portion. The data hold 6,000 to 9,000 clones, with 80% observed a single time. The source was CD8+ T cells from blood, collected before liver transplant. All receptors derive from a human donor who received a liver transplant. Both conserved end residues are trimmed from each CDR3. Size values are once, few and many counts, or a class for expanded clones, and some rows have none.

j_call v_call clone_size cdr3_aa
TRBJ2-3 TRBV9 NA ASSAGLPWDTPTDTQY
TRBJ1-5 TRBV27 medium-sized ASSLGAGSQPQH
TRBJ2-3 TRBV10-3 NA AISESGGGGADTQY
TRBJ2-7 TRBV7-2 NA ASSSGLAGGYEQY
TRBJ2-4 TRBV4-2 NA ASSQDWRGGHDIQY
TRBJ2-7 TRBV2 NA ASSEALGGGVWQY
TRBJ2-7 TRBV28 NA ASQRTGRHEQY
TRBJ1-2 TRBV6-5 NA ASSGTGGGYGYT
TRBJ1-3 TRBV28 NA ASSFRGAGNTIY
TRBJ1-3 TRBV5-4 NA ASSFTGGGNTIY
TRBJ2-3 TRBV2 NA ASRNSGGAGTDTQY
TRBJ1-4 TRBV28 NA ASSLFRGQAEKLF
TRBJ1-2 TRBV11-2 NA ASSLSFSYGYT
TRBJ1-5 TRBV7-8 NA ASSYGQYSNQPQH
TRBJ2-2 TRBV11-2 NA ASSWLTLQGLGELF
TRBJ1-5 TRBV2 NA ASSTPDRGYSNQPQH
TRBJ2-3 TRBV30 few AWSVVESTDTQY
NA TRBV7-8 NA ASSLGRAYEQY
TRBJ1-2 TRBV9 NA ASSDAGQGVFHGYT
TRBJ2-5 TRBV7-9 NA ASSDRLQAQY
TRBJ2-1 TRBV6-4 NA ASSDLASREQF
TRBJ1-2 TRBV2 NA ASSLNLMDRDYGYT
TRBJ2-5 TRBV4-1 NA ASSQGASGETQY
TRBJ1-1 TRBV9 once ASSVGGSLDTEAF
TRBJ2-3 TRBV6-5 NA ASRLAGLSTDTQY
TRBJ1-2 TRBV5-1 NA ASSLGTGRFDGYT
TRBJ1-6 TRBV6-6 NA ASSRTGTGDLLH
TRBJ1-5 TRBV28 NA ASSFPLWTGDSNQPQH
TRBJ1-1 TRBV6-5 NA ASSTGQWAF
TRBJ1-6 TRBV2 medium-sized ASSDSYSPLH
TRBJ2-7 TRBV10-1 NA ASSETGGYEQY
TRBJ2-3 TRBV27 NA ASSLSIRPGGFFTDTQY
TRBJ1-5 TRBV5-5 NA ASSRDSYQPQH
TRBJ1-2 TRBV7-6 few ASGPREGTYGYT